This TCR beta chain was captured by sequencing in a study of blood T cell repertoires in COVID-19. Turning to the study itself: Nucleic acid was either cDNA or gDNA, and it came from T cells, B-cell-depleted T cells, or PBMCs.

As handled by the study authors: Reference gene primers were amplified, and this amplification served to estimate nucleated cell counts. Using immunoSEQ multiplex PCR, the repertoire was profiled, and TCRdb retains in-frame clones only, with some absent. V and J calls and clone size are as listed in that table; D and trimming were resolved from the DNA. The table lists some 350,000 clones, around 90% of them singletons. This CDR3 is built from 15 residues. Trimming took 6 bases from V and 7 from J, leaving 21 bases between them. Looked up from germline, CDR1 is MNHEY and CDR2 is SVGAGI. Seattle participants joined during active infection and were tracked over time.

The clonotype comes from a woman in her twenties or thirties with COVID-19, enrolled during active disease. Specimen: peripheral blood. The chain carries TRBV6-5 and TRBJ1-2; no clear D. CDR3 in amino acids: CASRPLTEGFGGYTF. DNA for the CDR3: TGTGCCAGCAGACCCCTCACGGAGGGCTTTGGTGGCTACACCTTC.